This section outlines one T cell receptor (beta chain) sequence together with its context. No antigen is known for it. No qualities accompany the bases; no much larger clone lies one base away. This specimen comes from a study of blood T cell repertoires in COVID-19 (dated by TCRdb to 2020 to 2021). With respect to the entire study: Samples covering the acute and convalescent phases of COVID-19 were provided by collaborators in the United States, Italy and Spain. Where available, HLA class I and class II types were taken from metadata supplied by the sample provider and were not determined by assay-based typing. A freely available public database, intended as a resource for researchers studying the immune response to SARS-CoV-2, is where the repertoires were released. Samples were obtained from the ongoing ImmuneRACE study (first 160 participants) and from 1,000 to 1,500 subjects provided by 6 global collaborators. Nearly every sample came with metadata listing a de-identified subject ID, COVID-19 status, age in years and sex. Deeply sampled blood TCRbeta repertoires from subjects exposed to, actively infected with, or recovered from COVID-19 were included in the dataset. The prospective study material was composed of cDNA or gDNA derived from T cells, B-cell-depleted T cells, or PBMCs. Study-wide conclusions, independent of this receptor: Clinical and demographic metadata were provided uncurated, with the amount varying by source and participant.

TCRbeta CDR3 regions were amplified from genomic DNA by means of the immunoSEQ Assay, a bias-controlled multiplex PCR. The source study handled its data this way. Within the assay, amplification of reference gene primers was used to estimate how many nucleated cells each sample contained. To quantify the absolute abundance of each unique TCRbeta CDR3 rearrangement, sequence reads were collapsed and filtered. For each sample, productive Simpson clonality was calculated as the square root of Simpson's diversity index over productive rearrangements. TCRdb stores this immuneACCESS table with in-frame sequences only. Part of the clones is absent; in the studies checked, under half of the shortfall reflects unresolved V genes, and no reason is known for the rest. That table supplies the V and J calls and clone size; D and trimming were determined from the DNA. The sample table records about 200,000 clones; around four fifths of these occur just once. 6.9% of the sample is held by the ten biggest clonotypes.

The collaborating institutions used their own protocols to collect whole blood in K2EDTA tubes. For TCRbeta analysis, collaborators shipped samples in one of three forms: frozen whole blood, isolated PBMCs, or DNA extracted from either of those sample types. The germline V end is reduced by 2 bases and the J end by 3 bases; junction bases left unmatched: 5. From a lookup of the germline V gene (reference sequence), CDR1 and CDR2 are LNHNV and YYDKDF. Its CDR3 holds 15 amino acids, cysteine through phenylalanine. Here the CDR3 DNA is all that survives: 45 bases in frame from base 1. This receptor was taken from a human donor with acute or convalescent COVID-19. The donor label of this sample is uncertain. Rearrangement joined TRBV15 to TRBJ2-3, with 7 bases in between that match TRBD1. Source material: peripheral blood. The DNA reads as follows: TGTGCCACCAGCAGACGTACAGGGGAGACAGATACGCAGTATTTT. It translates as CATSRRTGETDTQYF. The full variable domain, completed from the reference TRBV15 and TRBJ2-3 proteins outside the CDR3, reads DAMVIQNPRYQVTQFGKPVTLSCSQTLNHNVMYWYQQKSSQAPKLLFHYYDKDFNNEADTPDNFQSRRPNTSFCFLDIRSPGLGDTAMYLCATSRRTGETDTQYFGPGTRLTVL.